Below are 16 T cell receptor beta chains sequenced from a single sample in a study of control samples from healthy donors and cancer patients. Some clones are missing from TCRdb's copy, which holds only in-frame ones; the method was immunoSEQ multiplex PCR. Counted here are 50,000 to 75,000 clones, 90% occurring once; the ten biggest clones make up 5.5% to 7%. Source material: PBMCs. Receptors were obtained from a man in his sixties with colorectal cancer.

CDR3 DNA sequence: TGTGCCAGCAGCCCCCAGGCCGGAGGGGGGCCTGTCAATGAGCAGTTCTTC. As protein: CASSPQAGGGPVNEQFF. V gene TRBV2 combines with J gene TRBJ2-1; possibly TRBD1 or TRBD2 for D (6 bases each). CDR3 length equals 17 residues. Trimming removed 6 bases at V and 6 bases at J, with 24 bases between. Looked up from germline, CDR1 is SNHLY and CDR2 is FYNNEI.

The chain is built from TRBV7-9 and TRBJ1-1, with 8 nucleotides matching TRBD1. Germline CDR1 SEHNR, CDR2 FQNEAQ (reference sequence). The CDR3 loop spans 15 amino acids. V lost 4 bases and J lost 3; bases outside the gene matches: 7. CDR3 region: CASSYRTGMHTEAFF. The CDR3 nucleotides read TGTGCCAGCAGCTACCGGACAGGGATGCACACTGAAGCTTTCTTT.

The CDR3 loop is CASSSTGGSGANVLTF. The DNA for the CDR3 is TGCGCCAGCAGCTCGACTGGTGGGTCTGGGGCCAACGTCCTGACTTTC. The chain links TRBV5-1 to TRBJ2-6; D gene unclear. Trimming cost V 3 bases and J 1 base, with 11 bases left between them. From germline, CDR1 is SGHRS and CDR2 YFSETQ. The CDR3 is 16 residues long.

This chain uses TRBV3-1 (or the pseudogene TRBV3-2) with TRBJ1-6; 7 nucleotides line up with TRBD1. The CDR3 spans 12 residues. The V gene's germline CDR1 is LGHDT and CDR2 YNNKEL (reference sequence). V lost 8 bases, J lost 12 bases, and 7 bases stayed unmatched. The CDR3 reads CASVINRGPLHF. In DNA, the CDR3 is TGTGCCAGCGTAATAAACAGGGGACCCCTCCACTTT.

The chain carries TRBV6-5 and TRBJ1-1, with TRBD1 matching 9 bases. CDR3 length: 14 residues. Trimming cost V 2 bases and J 5 bases; bases outside gene matches: 3. From germline, CDR1 is MNHEY and CDR2 SVGAGI. CDR3: CASSYNRGRTEAFF. The DNA of the CDR3 is TGTGCCAGCAGTTACAACAGGGGGCGGACTGAAGCTTTCTTT.

The CDR3 protein is CASSSGQGLNSPYEQYF. CDR3 in DNA: TGTGCCAGCAGCTCAGGACAGGGCCTTAACTCCCCCTACGAGCAGTACTTC. The chain couples TRBV7-9 to TRBJ2-7; 8 bases align to TRBD1. Per the germline V gene, CDR1 is SEHNR and CDR2 is FQNEAQ (reference sequence). The CDR3 totals 17 residues. The ends lost 4 bases at V and 2 bases at J; junction bases unmatched: 13. Variable domain in full (rest from reference TRBV7-9 and TRBJ2-7): DTGVSQNPRHKITKRGQNVTFRCDPISEHNRLYWYRQTLGQGPEFLTYFQNEAQLEKSRLLSDRFSAERPKGSFSTLEIQRTEQGDSAMYLCASSSGQGLNSPYEQYFGPGTRLTVT.

This sequence joins TRBV7-9 and TRBJ1-2, with D hard to call. The CDR3 runs to 14 residues. Trimming removed 0 bases from V and 4 bases from J, with 9 bases in between. Germline CDR1 reads SEHNR; CDR2 reads FQNEAQ (reference sequence). CDR3: CASSLAATSYGYTF. Here the CDR3 DNA reads TGTGCCAGCAGCTTAGCGGCGACAAGCTATGGCTACACCTTC.

This clone showed up just once. The V gene is TRBV7-2, the J gene TRBJ2-7; D possibly corresponds to TRBD1 (6 bases). CDR3 length: 15 amino acids. The germline CDR1 and CDR2 sequences are SGHTA and FQGNSA. V lost 2 bases, J lost 0 bases, and 11 bases lay in between. CDR3 residues: CASSLTPGASYEQYF. CDR3 nucleotide sequence: TGTGCCAGCAGCTTAACCCCAGGGGCCTCCTACGAGCAGTACTTC.

The J gene is TRBJ1-2, the V gene TRBV30; D is uncertain. Germline CDR1 reads GTSNPN; CDR2 reads SVGIG (reference sequence). V was shortened by 2 bases and J by 8 bases, with 6 bases between the two germline ends. The CDR3 length is 10 residues. The CDR3 sequence is CAWSQGGYTF. CDR3 bases: TGTGCCTGGAGTCAAGGGGGCTACACCTTC.

The CDR3 coding sequence is TGTGCCAGCAGTTTACCCACAGGGGGCGGAAATCAGCCCCAGCATTTT. It yields the protein CASSLPTGGGNQPQHF. This sequence joins TRBV28 and TRBJ1-5, with 9 positions matching TRBD1. This CDR3 is 16 amino acids long. V was pared by 2 bases and J by 4 bases, with 6 bases of the junction left unmatched. Germline CDR1 reads MDHEN; CDR2 reads SYDVKM.

The gene calls are TRBV5-4 and TRBJ2-5; no clear D. The CDR3 is 13 residues long. The V end was cut by 0 bases, the J end by 2 bases, with 5 bases between. From germline, CDR1 is SGHNT and CDR2 YYREEE (reference sequence). The CDR3: CASSLDPQETQYF. The CDR3 region has the DNA TGTGCCAGCAGCTTGGACCCTCAAGAGACCCAGTACTTC. Filled out from reference TRBV5-4 and TRBJ2-5, the complete variable domain reads ETGVTQSPTHLIKTRGQQVTLRCSSQSGHNTVSWYQQALGQGPQFIFQYYREEENGRGNFPPRFSGLQFPNYSSELNVNALELDDSALYLCASSLDPQETQYFGPGTRLLVL.

This chain connects TRBV12-3 or TRBV12-4 to TRBJ1-2; D gene uncertain. Trimming shortened V by 3 bases and J by 4 bases, and 9 bases separated the two germline ends. The CDR3 spans 13 residues. The CDR3 DNA reads TGTGCCAGCAGTTTGGGCACAACCTATGGCTACACCTTC. It translates to CASSLGTTYGYTF.

V usage is TRBV13 and J usage is TRBJ2-1; 10 bases match TRBD2. The V segment lost 4 bases and the J segment 0 bases; nucleotides outside the gene matches: 12. Germline CDR1 PRHDT, CDR2 FYEKMQ (reference sequence). This CDR3 contains 19 residues. The CDR3, as DNA: TGTGCCAGCAGCTACCTCTTTCTAGCGGGGGATCGCTCCTACAATGAGCAGTTCTTC. This sequence encodes CASSYLFLAGDRSYNEQFF.

The gene calls are TRBV6-5 and TRBJ1-1; unclear D gene. The CDR3 has 13 amino acids. V was pared by 5 bases and J by 6 bases, with 13 bases between. Germline V lookup: CDR1 MNHEY, CDR2 SVGAGI. CDR3 loop: CASSPLGSAEAFF. The DNA for the CDR3 is TGTGCCAGCAGTCCTCTTGGGTCGGCTGAAGCTTTCTTT.

The V call is TRBV29-1, the J call TRBJ2-5; 12 positions agree with TRBD2. J was trimmed by 5 bases and V by 7 bases; bases with no gene match: 23. CDR1 is SQVTM, CDR2 ANQGSEA, per germline. The CDR3 spans 19 residues. DNA of the CDR3: TGCAGCGCCCCCGGGCTGTCTAGCGGGGGGGTCCTCCCCGGGGAGACCCAGTACTTC. Residues: CSAPGLSSGGVLPGETQYF.

This clone was detected only a few times. The V gene is TRBV25-1, the J gene TRBJ2-5; TRBD2 is a possible D gene (5 bases). Germline CDR1 MGHDK, CDR2 SYGVNS. The V end was cut by 6 bases, the J end by 7 bases, with 12 bases between. The CDR3 totals 12 residues. The CDR3 spells CASRPLAGTQYF. The CDR3 nucleotides read TGTGCCAGCAGGCCCCTTGCGGGGACCCAGTACTTC. The full variable domain, completed using reference TRBV25-1 and TRBJ2-5, is EADIYQTPRYLVIGTGKKITLECSQTMGHDKMYWYQQDPGMELHLIHYSYGVNSTEKGDLSSESTVSRIRTEHFPLTLESARPSHTSQYLCASRPLAGTQYFGPGTRLLVL.